Each of the 15 T cell receptor beta chains below was sequenced from the same sample in a study of T cells after yellow fever vaccination. TCRdb re-called the 5' RACE reads through MiXCR, storing one row per CDR3 protein. In the table there are 500,000 to 550,000 distinct CDR3 sequences, 21% of which are singletons. The sample consisted of PBMCs, taken approximately 22 days after the first yellow fever vaccination. These receptors all stem from a young man who received the YFV17D yellow fever vaccine.

This clonotype was seen only a few times. The V and J genes are TRBV5-1 and TRBJ2-3, with D uncertain. Trimming took off 0 bases at V and 2 bases at J, with 13 bases between the two ends. Germline CDR1 is SGHRS and CDR2 is YFSETQ. The CDR3 runs 16 residues. The chain's CDR3 is CASSLAVHTDTDTQYF. The DNA for the CDR3 is TGCGCCAGCAGCTTGGCAGTACATACAGACACAGATACGCAGTATTTT.

This clonotype appeared a few times. The chain employs TRBV15 and TRBJ1-4; 8 positions match TRBD1. CDR3 length: 14 amino acids. The germline CDR1 and CDR2 sequences are LNHNV and YYDKDF (reference sequence). The V gene end was trimmed by 3 bases and the J gene end by 5 bases; junction bases not matched to a gene: 2. The CDR3 protein is CATSSDRGNEKLFF. DNA of the CDR3: TGTGCCACCAGCAGTGACAGGGGAAATGAAAAACTGTTTTTT. The full variable domain, with the rest looked up from reference TRBV15 and TRBJ1-4, is DAMVIQNPRYQVTQFGKPVTLSCSQTLNHNVMYWYQQKSSQAPKLLFHYYDKDFNNEADTPDNFQSRRPNTSFCFLDIRSPGLGDTAMYLCATSSDRGNEKLFFGSGTQLSVL.

This clonotype came up a few times. This chain joins TRBV5-1 and TRBJ1-1; TRBD1 agrees at 7 bases. V trimming: 2 bases; J trimming: 4 bases; junction bases outside the gene matches: 8. From germline, CDR1 is SGHRS and CDR2 YFSETQ. This CDR3 has 15 residues. CDR3 DNA sequence: TGCGCCAGCAGCTTCCGCCAGGGGGTGACCACTGAAGCTTTCTTT. Residues: CASSFRQGVTTEAFF.

The CDR3 loop reads CASSQERGLAPNTGELFF. In DNA, the CDR3 is TGTGCCAGCAGCCAAGAAAGGGGACTAGCGCCCAACACCGGGGAGCTGTTTTTT. The chain combines TRBV3-1 with TRBJ2-2; 10 nucleotides agree with TRBD2. The germline V gene encodes CDR1 LGHDT and CDR2 YNNKEL (reference sequence). This CDR3 has 18 residues. V was pared by 0 bases and J by 2 bases, with 6 bases of the junction left unmatched. The complete variable domain, with remaining parts taken from reference TRBV3-1 and TRBJ2-2, reads DTAVSQTPKYLVTQMGNDKSIKCEQNLGHDTMYWYKQDSKKFLKIMFSYNNKELIINETVPNRFSPKSPDKAHLNLHINSLELGDSAVYFCASSQERGLAPNTGELFFGEGSRLTVL.

The CDR3 region has the DNA TGTGCCAGCAAAATAGACCGTACTAGCAAAATGCAGTATTTT. Translation: CASKIDRTSKMQYF. The chain has TRBV11-2 and TRBJ2-3, with TRBD2 as a possible D gene (6 bases). Germline lookup yields CDR1 SGHAT and CDR2 FQNNGV. This CDR3 contains 14 residues. V was trimmed by 7 bases and J by 11 bases, leaving 22 bases between them.

The V call is TRBV7-2, the J call TRBJ1-1; D gene ambiguous. Germline CDR1 is SGHTA and CDR2 is FQGNSA. There are 14 residues in the CDR3. The germline V and J ends were trimmed by 3 bases and 0 bases, with 8 bases remaining between them. DNA of the CDR3: TGTGCCAGCAGCTTTATCGTCGTGAACACTGAAGCTTTCTTT. Its protein product is CASSFIVVNTEAFF.

This clonotype was observed a handful of times. This rearrangement joins TRBV12-3 or TRBV12-4 to TRBJ1-5; D remains unclear. The V end lost 7 bases, the J end lost 2 bases, and 18 bases lay between the germline ends. The CDR3 is 16 amino acids. This CDR3 reads CASTRRHPGGNQPQHF. CDR3 nucleotides: TGTGCCAGCACTAGAAGACACCCTGGGGGCAATCAGCCCCAGCATTTT.

The V and J genes are TRBV12-3 or TRBV12-4 and TRBJ1-6; D is unresolved. This CDR3 comprises 14 residues. V lost 8 bases and J lost 1, with 9 bases in between. The CDR3 DNA reads TGTGCCAGCGGCGGTTCGTCCTATAATTCACCCCTCCACTTT. As protein: CASGGSSYNSPLHF.

The sample holds a few counts of this clonotype. V usage is TRBV6-5 and J usage is TRBJ2-3; TRBD2 agrees at 9 bases. Per germline, CDR1 MNHEY and CDR2 SVGAGI. V lost 2 bases, J lost 2 bases, and 2 bases stayed unmatched. The CDR3 is 15 amino acids. The DNA for the CDR3 is TGTGCCAGCAGTTACGGCGGGGGGGCCACAGATACGCAGTATTTT. Amino acid sequence: CASSYGGGATDTQYF.

This clonotype turned up a few times. The chain couples TRBV7-2 to TRBJ2-7; D gene ambiguous. Trimming took off 5 bases at V and 3 bases at J, with 20 bases between the two ends. Per germline, CDR1 SGHTA and CDR2 FQGNSA. There are 16 residues in the CDR3. CDR3 sequence: CASSNPMAEPIYEQYV. The CDR3 bases are TGTGCCAGCAGCAACCCAATGGCGGAGCCGATCTACGAGCAGTACGTC.

V and J are TRBV6-5 and TRBJ2-7; D uncertain. Per the germline V gene, CDR1 is MNHEY and CDR2 is SVGAGI. With 0 bases removed from V and 2 bases from J, the gap between germline ends came to 11 bases. The CDR3 has 15 amino acids. As DNA, the CDR3 is TGTGCCAGCAGTTACTCGAAGGCCAGAACCTACGAGCAGTACGTC. Translation: CASSYSKARTYEQYV.

Only a few counts were recorded for this clonotype. The V call is TRBV6-5, the J call TRBJ2-5; 9 bases are a match to TRBD2. V shed 2 bases and J 2 bases; nucleotides not matched to a gene: 6. This CDR3 has 16 amino acids. The germline V gene encodes CDR1 MNHEY and CDR2 SVGAGI. DNA for the CDR3: TGTGCCAGCAGTTACCTTGCGGGGGGGTCTCAAGAGACCCAGTACTTC. Translated, it gives CASSYLAGGSQETQYF.

This clonotype was found a few times. The V and J genes are TRBV4-1 and TRBJ2-2, with TRBD2 identical over 12 bases. Germline CDR1 reads MGHRA; CDR2 reads YSYEKL. V was pared by 2 bases and J by 0 bases, with 4 bases of the junction left unmatched. There are 18 residues in the CDR3. Written as DNA, the CDR3 is TGCGCCAGCAGCCAATCAACTAGCGGGGGGCCGAACACCGGGGAGCTGTTTTTT. Its translation is CASSQSTSGGPNTGELFF.

This CDR3 reads CASSGTYEQYV. CDR3 coding DNA: TGTGCCAGCAGCGGAACCTACGAGCAGTACGTC. V gene TRBV7-9 combines with J gene TRBJ2-7; D call uncertain. V was clipped by 5 bases and J by 2 bases, with 4 bases between them. CDR3 length: 11 amino acids. In germline, CDR1 is SEHNR, CDR2 FQNEAQ (reference sequence).

This chain joins TRBV6-1 and TRBJ1-4; D remains ambiguous. The CDR3 contains 13 residues. V was pared by 6 bases and J by 0 bases, with 5 bases between. Germline V gene sequence: CDR1 MNHNS, CDR2 SASEGT. The CDR3 is CASRTATNEKLFF. CDR3 DNA sequence: TGTGCCAGCAGGACCGCAACTAATGAAAAACTGTTTTTT.